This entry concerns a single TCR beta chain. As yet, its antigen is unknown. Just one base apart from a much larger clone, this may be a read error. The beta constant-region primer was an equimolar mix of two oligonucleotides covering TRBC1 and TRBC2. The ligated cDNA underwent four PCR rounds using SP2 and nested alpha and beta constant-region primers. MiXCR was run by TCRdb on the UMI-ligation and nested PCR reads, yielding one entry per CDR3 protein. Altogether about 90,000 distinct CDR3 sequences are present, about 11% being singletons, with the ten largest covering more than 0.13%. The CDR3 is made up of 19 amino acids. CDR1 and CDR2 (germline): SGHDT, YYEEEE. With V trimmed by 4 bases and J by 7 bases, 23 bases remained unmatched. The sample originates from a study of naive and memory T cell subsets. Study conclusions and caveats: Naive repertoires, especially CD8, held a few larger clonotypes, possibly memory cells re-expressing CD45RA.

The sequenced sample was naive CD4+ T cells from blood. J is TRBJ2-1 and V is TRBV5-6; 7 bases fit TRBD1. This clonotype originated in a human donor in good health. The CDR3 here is CASSPTGQRIASPSNEQFF. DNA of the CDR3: TGTGCCAGCAGCCCCACGGGACAGAGGATCGCGAGCCCCTCAAATGAGCAGTTCTTC.